This TCR beta chain is from a study of T cells in women clearing cervical HPV infection (dated by TCRdb to 2017 to 2018). Looking at the study overall: The cases were some 27 women with histologically confirmed HPV16-related CIN3 or worse, and 2 of these cases were invasive cancers. The approximately 23 controls were women who cleared a single incident HPV16 infection within 12 months without developing precancer or cancer. Case blood was taken at the visit when the lesion was first identified, whereas control blood was taken when infection was no longer detected. Among cases, blood sampling came a median of roughly 140 days after lesion detection, with an interquartile range of about 80 to 230 days. HLA typing was available for only a few women, so HLA type could not be excluded as a confounder. Nested within Costa Rica's Guanacaste HPV Natural History Study, an exploratory proof-of-principle case-control study compared TCR repertoires across cervical HPV16 outcomes. Cases were matched to controls by age within five years and by the year the sample was collected. A median age of approximately 32 years was observed in cases versus under 40 in controls, and no significant differences in baseline characteristics were found. The parent cohort enrolled 8,500 to 13,000 women aged 18 or older in Guanacaste, Costa Rica, during about 1992 to 1995 and followed them for 7 to 8 years. Five blinded duplicates per group were added as quality controls, giving some 60 samples: 50 participants and around ten replicates. Broader findings and caveats from the paper: Because the number of T cells in each sample was unknown, differences in richness could reflect differing T-cell content rather than repertoire biology. Cases were distinguished from controls with an estimated AUC of roughly 0.79 by random forest classifiers combining richness and V gene abundances. TCR repertoire richness was significantly higher in CIN3+ cases than in controls across sequencing depths, while evenness did not differ. The cross-sectional design could not show whether the associations came before the infection or were a result of it, and neither effector/memory subsets nor HPV-specific T cells were isolated.

Going by frequency, this clone is medium-sized (0.01 to 0.1%); no count is logged. Its antigen target is currently unknown. The immunoSEQ assay used multiplex PCR to amplify TCR beta CDR3 regions from an average of about 1.1 ug of genomic DNA per sample. The assay corrected primer bias using a complete synthetic TCR repertoire to establish an amplification baseline. The amplicons were sequenced using the Illumina platform. For the original study's pipeline: Sequences were error-corrected by clustering with frequency ratios and a modified nearest-neighbor algorithm, then analyzed in the immunoSEQ Analyzer with IMGT gene definitions. TCR richness and evenness were averaged over 20 rarefaction repeats at each rarefaction depth, excluding samples with fewer sequences than the depth. V, D and J gene relative abundances were compared between groups with Wilcoxon rank sum tests, applying FDR correction. For the blinded duplicates, the intraclass correlation was 95.6% for TCR richness and averaged roughly 75% across 66 gene segments. Sourced from immuneACCESS, this table was stored by TCRdb with only in-frame sequences that have V and J called. A share of the clones is absent; for the studies checked, an unresolved V gene accounts for under half, and the remainder has no known explanation. V, J and clone size reflect that table, while D and trimming were determined from the DNA. The data table for this sample lists 18,000 or so clones. Roughly an eighth of the sample is in the top ten clones.

Every participant had a single incident cervical HPV16 infection, and prevalent HPV16 infections were excluded. Cervical HPV DNA was detected by MY09/MY11 PCR and genotyped by dot-blot hybridization. About 15 mL of heparinized blood were centrifuged, and the buffy coat was split into aliquots, frozen at -30 degrees C, and then kept at -80 degrees C. QIAGEN kits were used to extract genomic DNA from the buffy coat specimens. The TCR comes from a woman aged 18 to 69 with a cervical HPV16 infection that either progressed to CIN3+ or cleared (not recorded which). Sequenced input: blood buffy coat.

The sequenced part of the CDR3 DNA is TGTGCCAGCAGACCCACAGGGAACACTGAA. This gives the protein CASRPTGNTE. The whole CDR3 protein is CASRPTGNTEAFF. The rearrangement combines TRBV12-3 or TRBV12-4 with TRBJ1-1; the D gene is possibly TRBD1, with 5 bases matching. Read coverage stops 3 residues before the CDR3 terminus; the germline J gene supplies the remainder. From the cysteine through the phenylalanine, the CDR3 covers 13 amino acids. Shown are 30 bases from within the CDR3, in frame from base 1. V is cut by 6 bases and J by 1 base, and the space between the germline ends is 9 bases.